This T cell receptor beta chain was observed in a study of T-cell reconstitution after alpha-beta-depleted transplantation in children (dated by TCRdb to 2015 to 2016). Study-wide context: T-cell immune reconstitution after TCRalphabeta/CD19-depleted allogeneic hematopoietic cell transplantation in children was quantitatively tracked in the study by means of TCR repertoire profiling.

Library method: PCR. Sequenced using an Illumina HiSeq 2500. TCR libraries were prepared with molecular barcoding, using unique molecular identifiers to normalize TCRbeta repertoire quantification. The public reads were quality trimmed at Q25 with fastp and then assembled into clones with MiXCR by TCRdb, keeping productive beta chains. CDR3 protein sequences are deduplicated, and each keeps its most common genes and DNA. The sample profile shows around 94,000 distinct CDR3 sequences; about 6% of them were found once. 5.5% to 7% of the sample is taken by the ten largest. This clonotype has ten or more counts. Its specific antigen is unknown. Nothing much larger sits one base from this clone, and base qualities are not available. Via the germline V gene (reference sequence), CDR1 is DFQATT and CDR2 SNEGSKA. The CDR3 goes from the cysteine to the phenylalanine over 9 residues. The retained sequence is limited to the CDR3, 27 bases, with the frame set at the first base. V is clipped by 5 bases and J by 3 bases, and the sequence between their germline boundaries is 2 bases long.

The time point label on this specimen signifies: day 60 (about 2 months) after transplantation. The treatment or condition label of this sample denotes: allogeneic hematopoietic cell transplantation with graft depleted of TCRalphabeta T cells and CD19 B cells. The transplant recipients were children given TCRalphabeta/CD19-depleted allogeneic hematopoietic cell grafts. On the study overall, not on this receptor specifically: The apparently early recovery of alphabetaT-cell counts about two months after transplant reportedly depended on only several hundred rapidly expanded clones that came from non-depleted graft cells. Hyperexpanded clone frequencies declined over subsequent months; after one year, T-cell counts and TCRbeta diversity were mostly attributed to newly produced T cells. In some patients, the high TCRbeta diversity seen at day 60 was put down to recipient T cells and intrathymic progenitors that had survived conditioning.

The chain joins TRBV20-1 to TRBJ2-7, with no reliable assignment of the D segment. This TCR was recovered from a female patient aged 2 to 10 who had a stem cell transplant for Fanconi anemia, so the T cells may come from the graft donor. The starting material was PBMCs, mostly from graft donor cells, obtained 60 days after TCRalphabeta/CD19-depleted stem cell transplant. The base sequence is TGCAGTGCTGACTACGAGCAGTACTTC. This yields the protein CSADYEQYF.